This T cell receptor (beta chain) was recovered during a study of cytomegalovirus exposure and HLA in healthy donors. PCR was performed using 60 Vbeta and 13 Jbeta primers. Sequencing used immunoSEQ multiplex PCR; TCRdb keeps in-frame clones, though not all of them. This sample has about 150,000 clones, with around 75% found just once. In regard to this clone: Its specificity is unknown.

Broader study findings: Reportedly, a later analysis found an Asian-associated ancestry cluster had fewer N-insertions than the roughly 670-donor mean.

The clonotype was recovered from a young woman in good health and CMV-seronegative. Input material: PBMCs.

The CDR3 here is CASSQGQGRGYGYTF. For the CDR3, the DNA is TGCGCCAGCAGCCAAGGACAGGGGCGAGGCTATGGCTACACCTTC. The chain employs TRBV4-1 and TRBJ1-2; TRBD1 aligns across 8 bases. The CDR3 extends over 15 amino acids. CDR1 MGHRA and CDR2 YSYEKL come from the germline V gene. With V trimmed by 1 base and J by 4 bases, 5 bases remained unmatched.